A selection of T cell receptor beta chains follows, all from one sample in a study of blood T cell repertoires in COVID-19. Here immunoSEQ multiplex PCR was the method, and the copy in TCRdb shows in-frame clones only, minus some. The profile covers fewer than 300,000 clones, with over 75% appearing a single time and roughly 11% taken by the ten largest. Source material: peripheral blood. These receptors were taken from a middle-aged man with COVID-19, enrolled during active disease. CDR3s include the opening cysteine and the closing phenylalanine or tryptophan. The D gene is left open where the match is weak. Clone size is not always given. Where it is, it says once, few, many or a class for expanded clones.

TRBJ1-1	NA	NA	TRBV19	TGTGCCAGTAGTATCGGGGGGAACACTGAAGCTTTCTTT	CASSIGGNTEAFF
TRBJ2-7	NA	NA	TRBV27	TGTGCCACCGCCGACAGGGGAGGGCCCTACGAGCAGTACTTC	CATADRGGPYEQYF
TRBJ2-7	NA	once	TRBV7-9	TGTGCCAGCCAAAAGGGGGGAGGGTACGAGCAGTACTTC	CASQKGGGYEQYF
TRBJ2-7	NA	NA	TRBV6-5	TGTGCCAGCAGCCGACAGTTCGGTAGTGACGAGCAGTACTTC	CASSRQFGSDEQYF
TRBJ2-3	TRBD2	NA	TRBV28	TGTGCCAGCAGTTACGGACTAGCGGGCTTCACAGATACGCAGTATTTT	CASSYGLAGFTDTQYF
TRBJ2-7	NA	NA	TRBV30	TGTGCCTGGAGGAAGAGCTCCTACGAGCAGTACTTC	CAWRKSSYEQYF
TRBJ2-7	TRBD1	NA	TRBV2	TGTGCCGGCCCTGGGACAGAATTC	CAGPGTEF
TRBJ2-2	TRBD2	NA	TRBV24-1	TGTGCCACCAGTGACCCCTCACTAGCGGGAGGGGTCACCGGGGAGCTGTTTTTT	CATSDPSLAGGVTGELFF
TRBJ1-5	TRBD1	NA	TRBV5-6	TGTGCCAGCAGCTTGGGACCACAGGGGGGGCAGCCCCAGCATTTT	CASSLGPQGGQPQHF
TRBJ2-5	NA	NA	TRBV6-5	TGTGCCAGCAGCTTCCAACCGCAGACAGAAGAGACCCAGTACTTC	CASSFQPQTEETQYF
TRBJ2-3	NA	NA	TRBV18	TGTGCCAGCTCACCTACAGGGACAGATACGCAGTATTTT	CASSPTGTDTQYF
TRBJ2-1	NA	medium-sized	TRBV5-4	TGTGCCAGCAGCTTGCGGGGGAGCTCCTACAATGAGCAGTTCTTC	CASSLRGSSYNEQFF
TRBJ2-5	NA	NA	TRBV6-5	TGTGCCAGCAGTACAGGGTCGGGAGAGACCCAGTACTTC	CASSTGSGETQYF
TRBJ1-1	TRBD1	NA	TRBV19	TGTGCCAGTAGCCCTAACCCCAGGGGGGCTGAAGCTTTCTTT	CASSPNPRGAEAFF
TRBJ2-1	NA	NA	TRBV11-3	TGTGCCAGCAGCTTAAACAGTTACCCCTACAATGAGCAGTTCTTC	CASSLNSYPYNEQFF
TRBJ1-1	TRBD1	NA	TRBV10-1	TGCGCCAGTCAGCAGATACAGGGGGCTGAAGCTTTCTTT	CASQQIQGAEAFF
TRBJ1-6	TRBD1	NA	TRBV5-1	TGCGCCAGCAGCTTAGGGGGGACAGGGAACTATAATTCACCCCTCCACTTT	CASSLGGTGNYNSPLHF
TRBJ1-3	NA	NA	TRBV4-1	TGCGCCAGCAGCCAAGAGGAGAGCTCTGGAAACACCATATATTTT	CASSQEESSGNTIYF
TRBJ2-7	TRBD1	NA	TRBV5-1	TGCGCCAGCAGCTTACAGGGGGCGCCCTACGAGCAGTACTTC	CASSLQGAPYEQYF
TRBJ2-2	NA	NA	TRBV5-8	TGTGCCAGCAGCGGTACAGGAGAGGCGAACACCGGGGAGCTGTTTTTT	CASSGTGEANTGELFF
TRBJ1-3	TRBD1	NA	TRBV15	TGTGCCACCAGCAGGGATCTGACAGGGGGCGCAGATTTTGCTGGAAACACCATATATTTT	CATSRDLTGGADFAGNTIYF
TRBJ1-2	NA	NA	TRBV5-8	TGTGCCAGCAGCCTCTGGAGGGGCTACACCTTC	CASSLWRGYTF